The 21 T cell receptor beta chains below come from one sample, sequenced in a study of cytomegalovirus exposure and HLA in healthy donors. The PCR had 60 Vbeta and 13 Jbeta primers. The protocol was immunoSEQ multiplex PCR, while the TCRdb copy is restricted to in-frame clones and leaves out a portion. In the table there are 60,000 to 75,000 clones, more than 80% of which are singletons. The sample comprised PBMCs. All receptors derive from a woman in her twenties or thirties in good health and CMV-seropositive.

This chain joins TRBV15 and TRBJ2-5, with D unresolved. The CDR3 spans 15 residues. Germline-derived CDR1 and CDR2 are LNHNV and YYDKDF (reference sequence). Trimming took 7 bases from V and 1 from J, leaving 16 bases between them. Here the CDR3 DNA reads TGTGCCACCACCGCCTCGAGGAGCCCCCAAGAGACCCAGTACTTC. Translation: CATTASRSPQETQYF.

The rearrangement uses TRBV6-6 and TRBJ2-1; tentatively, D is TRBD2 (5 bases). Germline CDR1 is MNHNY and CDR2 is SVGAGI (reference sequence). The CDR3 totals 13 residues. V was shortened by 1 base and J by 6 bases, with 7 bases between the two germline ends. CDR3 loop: CASSYLTTNEQFF. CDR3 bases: TGTGCCAGCAGTTACTTGACTACCAATGAGCAGTTCTTC.

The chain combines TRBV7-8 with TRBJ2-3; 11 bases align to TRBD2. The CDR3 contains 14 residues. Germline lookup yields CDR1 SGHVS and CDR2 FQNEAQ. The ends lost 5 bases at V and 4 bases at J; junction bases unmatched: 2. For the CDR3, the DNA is TGTGCCAGCAGCGTTAGCGGGAGGGCAGATACGCAGTATTTT. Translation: CASSVSGRADTQYF.

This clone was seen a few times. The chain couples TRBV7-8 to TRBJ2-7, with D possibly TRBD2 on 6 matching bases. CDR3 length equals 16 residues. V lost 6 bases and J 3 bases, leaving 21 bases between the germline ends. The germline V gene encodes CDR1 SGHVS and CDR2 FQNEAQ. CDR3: CASSGTASVGGYEQYF. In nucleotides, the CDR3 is TGTGCCAGCAGTGGAACAGCCTCGGTCGGGGGCTACGAGCAGTACTTC.

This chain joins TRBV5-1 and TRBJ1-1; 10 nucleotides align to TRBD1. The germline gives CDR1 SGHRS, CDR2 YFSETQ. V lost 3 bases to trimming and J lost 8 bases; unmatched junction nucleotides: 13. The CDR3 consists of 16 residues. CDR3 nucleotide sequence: TGCGCCAGCAGCTGGGGGGACAGGGGCGGCCAGAGAGAAGCTTTCTTT. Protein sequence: CASSWGDRGGQREAFF. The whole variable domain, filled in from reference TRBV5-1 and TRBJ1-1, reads KAGVTQTPRYLIKTRGQQVTLSCSPISGHRSVSWYQQTPGQGLQFLFEYFSETQRNKGNFPGRFSGRQFSNSRSEMNVSTLELGDSALYLCASSWGDRGGQREAFFGQGTRLTVV.

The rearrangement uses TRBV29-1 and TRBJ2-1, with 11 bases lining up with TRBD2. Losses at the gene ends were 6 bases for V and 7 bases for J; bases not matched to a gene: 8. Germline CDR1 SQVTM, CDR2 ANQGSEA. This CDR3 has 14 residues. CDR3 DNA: TGCAGCGTCGGCACTAGCGGGAGTGGTAATGAGCAGTTCTTC. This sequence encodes CSVGTSGSGNEQFF.

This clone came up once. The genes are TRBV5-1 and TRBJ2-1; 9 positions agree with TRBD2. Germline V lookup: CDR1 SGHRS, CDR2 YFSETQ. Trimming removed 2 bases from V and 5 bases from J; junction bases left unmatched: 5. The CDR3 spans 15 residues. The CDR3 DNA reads TGCGCCAGCAGCTTTAGGGCGGGAGGGAACAATGAGCAGTTCTTC. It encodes CASSFRAGGNNEQFF.

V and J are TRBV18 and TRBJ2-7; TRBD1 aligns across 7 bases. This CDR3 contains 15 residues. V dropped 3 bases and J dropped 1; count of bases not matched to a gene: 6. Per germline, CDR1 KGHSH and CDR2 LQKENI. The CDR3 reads CASSPMTGSSYEQYF. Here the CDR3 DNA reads TGTGCCAGCTCACCGATGACAGGGTCATCCTACGAGCAGTACTTC.

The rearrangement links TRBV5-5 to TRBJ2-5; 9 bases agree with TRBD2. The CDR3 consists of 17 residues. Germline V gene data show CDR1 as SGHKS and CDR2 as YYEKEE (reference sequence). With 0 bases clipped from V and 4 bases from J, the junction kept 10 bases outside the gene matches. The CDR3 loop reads CASSLVLAGYLLETQYF. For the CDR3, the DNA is TGTGCCAGCAGCTTGGTTCTAGCGGGATACCTGTTAGAGACCCAGTACTTC. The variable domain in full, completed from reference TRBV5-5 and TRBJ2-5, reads DAGVTQSPTHLIKTRGQQVTLRCSPISGHKSVSWYQQVLGQGPQFIFQYYEKEERGRGNFPDRFSARQFPNYSSELNVNALLLGDSALYLCASSLVLAGYLLETQYFGPGTRLLVL.

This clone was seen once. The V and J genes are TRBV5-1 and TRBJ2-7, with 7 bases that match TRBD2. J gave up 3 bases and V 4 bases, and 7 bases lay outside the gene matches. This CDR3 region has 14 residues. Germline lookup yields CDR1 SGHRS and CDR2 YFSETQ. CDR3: CASSPGGGNYEQYF. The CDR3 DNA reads TGCGCCAGCAGCCCGGGGGGAGGTAACTACGAGCAGTACTTC.

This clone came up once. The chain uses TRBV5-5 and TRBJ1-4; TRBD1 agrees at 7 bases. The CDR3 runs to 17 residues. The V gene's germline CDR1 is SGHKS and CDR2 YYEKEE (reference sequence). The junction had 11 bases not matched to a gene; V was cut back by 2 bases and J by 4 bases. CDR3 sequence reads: CASSFLDRAAGNEKLFF. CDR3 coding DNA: TGTGCCAGCAGCTTCCTCGACAGGGCGGCCGGTAATGAAAAACTGTTTTTT.

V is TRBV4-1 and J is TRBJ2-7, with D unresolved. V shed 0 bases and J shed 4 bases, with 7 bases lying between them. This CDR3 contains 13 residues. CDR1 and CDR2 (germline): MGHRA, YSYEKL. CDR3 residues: CASSQDTFYEQYF. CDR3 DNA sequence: TGCGCCAGCAGCCAAGATACTTTTTACGAGCAGTACTTC.

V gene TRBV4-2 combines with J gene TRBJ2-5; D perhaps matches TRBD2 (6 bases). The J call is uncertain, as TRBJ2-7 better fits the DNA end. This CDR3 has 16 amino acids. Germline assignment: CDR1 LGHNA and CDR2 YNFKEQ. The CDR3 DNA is TGTGCCAGCAGCCAAGTGTTGTGGGAGGCCTCCTACGAGCAGTACTTC. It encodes CASSQVLWEASYEQYF.

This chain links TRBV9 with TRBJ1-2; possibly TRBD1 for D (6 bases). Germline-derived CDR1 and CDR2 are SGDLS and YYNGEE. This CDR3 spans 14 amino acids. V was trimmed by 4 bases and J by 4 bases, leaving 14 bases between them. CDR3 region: CASSPAGAGYGYTF. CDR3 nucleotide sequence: TGTGCCAGCAGCCCAGCGGGGGCCGGCTATGGCTACACCTTC.

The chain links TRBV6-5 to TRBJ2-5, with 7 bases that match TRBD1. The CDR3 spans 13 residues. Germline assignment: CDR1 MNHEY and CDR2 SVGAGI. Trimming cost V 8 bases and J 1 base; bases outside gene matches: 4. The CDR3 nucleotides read TGTGCCAGCTCAGACAGGGTCCAAGAGACCCAGTACTTC. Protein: CASSDRVQETQYF.

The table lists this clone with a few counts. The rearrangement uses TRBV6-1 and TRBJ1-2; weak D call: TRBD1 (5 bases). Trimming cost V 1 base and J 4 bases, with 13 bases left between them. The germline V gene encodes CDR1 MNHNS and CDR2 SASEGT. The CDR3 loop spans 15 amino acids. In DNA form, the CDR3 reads TGTGCCAGCAGTGAAGGGGCAGGGCAGACCTATGGCTACACCTTC. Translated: CASSEGAGQTYGYTF.

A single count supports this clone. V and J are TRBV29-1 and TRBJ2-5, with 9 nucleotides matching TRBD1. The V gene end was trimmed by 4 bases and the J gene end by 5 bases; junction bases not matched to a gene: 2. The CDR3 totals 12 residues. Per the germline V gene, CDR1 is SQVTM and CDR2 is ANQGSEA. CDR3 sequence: CSVGGQGETQYF. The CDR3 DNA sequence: TGCAGCGTTGGAGGACAGGGGGAGACCCAGTACTTC.

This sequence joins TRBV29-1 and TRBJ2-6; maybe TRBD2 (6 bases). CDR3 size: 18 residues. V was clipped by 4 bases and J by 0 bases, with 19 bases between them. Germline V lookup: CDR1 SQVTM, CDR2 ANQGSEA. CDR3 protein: CSVGSVSGSPSGANVLTF. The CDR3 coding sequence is TGCAGCGTTGGTTCAGTTAGCGGCAGCCCCTCTGGGGCCAACGTCCTGACTTTC. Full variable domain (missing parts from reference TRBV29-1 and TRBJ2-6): SAVISQKPSRDICQRGTSLTIQCQVDSQVTMMFWYRQQPGQSLTLIATANQGSEATYESGFVIDKFPISRPNLTFSTLTVSNMSPEDSSIYLCSVGSVSGSPSGANVLTFGAGSRLTVL.

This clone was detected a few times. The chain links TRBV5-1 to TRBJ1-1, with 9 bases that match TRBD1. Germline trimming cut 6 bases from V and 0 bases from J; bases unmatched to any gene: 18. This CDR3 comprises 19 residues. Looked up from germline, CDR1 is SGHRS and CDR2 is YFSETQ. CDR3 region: CASTTRSIQGAGMNTEAFF. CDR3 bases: TGCGCCAGCACCACCCGAAGCATACAGGGGGCGGGGATGAACACTGAAGCTTTCTTT.

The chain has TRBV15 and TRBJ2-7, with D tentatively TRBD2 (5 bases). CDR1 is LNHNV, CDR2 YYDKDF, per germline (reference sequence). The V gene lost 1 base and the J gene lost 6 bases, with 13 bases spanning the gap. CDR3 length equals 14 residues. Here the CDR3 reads CATSRVGVLSEQYF. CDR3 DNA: TGTGCCACCAGCAGAGTGGGAGTGTTGTCCGAGCAGTACTTC.

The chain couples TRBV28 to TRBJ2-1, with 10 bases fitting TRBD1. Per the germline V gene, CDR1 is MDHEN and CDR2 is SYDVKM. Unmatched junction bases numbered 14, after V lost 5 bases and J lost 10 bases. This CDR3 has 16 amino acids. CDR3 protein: CASSPGQGRFLWEQFF. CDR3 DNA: TGTGCCAGCAGTCCGGGACAGGGGAGATTTTTATGGGAGCAGTTCTTC. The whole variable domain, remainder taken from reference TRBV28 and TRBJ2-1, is DVKVTQSSRYLVKRTGEKVFLECVQDMDHENMFWYRQDPGLGLRLIYFSYDVKMKEKGDIPEGYSVSREKKERFSLILESASTNQTSMYLCASSPGQGRFLWEQFFGPGTRLTVL.